This passage covers 31 T cell receptor beta chains from one sample sequenced in a study of T cell responses to AZD1222 COVID-19 vaccine. Here immunoSEQ multiplex PCR was the method, and the copy in TCRdb shows in-frame clones only, minus some. Of roughly 100,000 clones listed, roughly nine tenths are singletons. Sequencing used peripheral blood, obtained 28 days after the second dose of the MenACWY control vaccine. The receptors derive from an adult who received the MenACWY meningococcal vaccine as a control.

For the CDR3, the DNA is TGCGCCAGCAGTTACGAACGCGGGTCCTACGAGCAGTACTTC. Amino acid sequence: CASSYERGSYEQYF. This chain joins TRBV4-1 and TRBJ2-7; D possibly corresponds to TRBD2 (5 bases). The CDR3 contains 14 residues. V gave up 6 bases and J gave up 1 base, with 13 bases separating them. Germline CDR1 and CDR2: MGHRA and YSYEKL.

The chain employs TRBV10-3 and TRBJ2-7; 7 bases match TRBD2. CDR1 is ENHRY and CDR2 is SYGVKD in the germline V gene. The CDR3 runs to 15 residues. With 5 bases clipped from V and 6 bases from J, the junction kept 13 bases outside the gene matches. CDR3 sequence (DNA): TGTGCCATCAGTAACACCGGGACTACCGGAGCCGAGCAGTACTTC. Encoded protein: CAISNTGTTGAEQYF.

This chain uses TRBV5-1 with TRBJ2-1; D possibly corresponds to TRBD2 (5 bases). V lost 4 bases and J 7 bases, leaving 21 bases between the germline ends. This CDR3 is built from 16 residues. Germline CDR1 SGHRS, CDR2 YFSETQ. In DNA form, the CDR3 reads TGCGCCAGCAGCCTATCGTCACACGGGGAAGGTAATGAGCAGTTCTTC. This encodes CASSLSSHGEGNEQFF.

The chain is built from TRBV4-2 and TRBJ2-3; tentative D call: TRBD1 (5 bases). The CDR3 contains 15 residues. The V gene lost 4 bases and the J gene lost 0 bases, with 11 bases spanning the gap. The germline V gene encodes CDR1 LGHNA and CDR2 YNFKEQ. The CDR3: CASSRQTGSTDTQYF. CDR3 sequence (DNA): TGTGCCAGCAGCCGACAGACTGGTAGCACAGATACGCAGTATTTT.

This clone was found a few times. V is TRBV3-1 (or the pseudogene TRBV3-2) and J is TRBJ1-2; D gene unclear. The ends were cut back, 5 bases at V and 4 bases at J, with 11 bases in the middle. Germline assignment: CDR1 LGHDT and CDR2 YNNKEL (reference sequence). The CDR3 consists of 13 residues. CDR3 protein: CASSWTSLYGYTF. The CDR3 DNA reads TGTGCCAGCAGCTGGACGTCGCTCTATGGCTACACCTTC.

This clone was seen once. The gene calls are TRBV11-2 and TRBJ1-2; 7 bases are shared with TRBD1. This CDR3 spans 13 amino acids. Germline V gene lookup returns CDR1 SGHAT and CDR2 FQNNGV. Trimming removed 5 bases from V and 5 bases from J; junction bases left unmatched: 5. Here the CDR3 DNA reads TGTGCCAGCAGCCGCCTGACAGGGTATGGCTACACCTTC. Protein product: CASSRLTGYGYTF.

The sample holds one count of this clone. The V gene is TRBV24-1, the J gene TRBJ2-1; TRBD1 agrees at 7 bases. CDR1 and CDR2 (germline): KGHDR, SFDVKD. The CDR3 consists of 16 residues. Unmatched junction bases numbered 10, after V lost 4 bases and J lost 5 bases. Written as DNA, the CDR3 is TGTGCCACCAGTGACCCCCGACAGGGACCTGACAATGAGCAGTTCTTC. Its translation is CATSDPRQGPDNEQFF.

The chain carries TRBV2 and TRBJ1-1; D is uncertain. The CDR3 length is 13 residues. CDR1 is SNHLY, CDR2 FYNNEI, per germline. Trimming removed 8 bases at V and 0 bases at J, with 10 bases between. CDR3 in DNA: TGTGCCAGCGGGTCTGCCGTGAACACTGAAGCTTTCTTT. It yields the protein CASGSAVNTEAFF.

The V and J genes are TRBV5-1 and TRBJ1-3, with D perhaps TRBD1 (5 bases). There are 15 residues in the CDR3. Trimming left V 5 bases short and J 3 bases short, with 15 bases between. Germline V gene data show CDR1 as SGHRS and CDR2 as YFSETQ. In nucleotides, the CDR3 is TGCGCCAGCAGGAGCGACAGTAACCTTGGAAACACCATATATTTT. Residues: CASRSDSNLGNTIYF.

The V call is TRBV5-1, the J call TRBJ2-2; the D is unclear. V was trimmed by 4 bases and J by 6 bases, leaving 13 bases between them. In germline, CDR1 is SGHRS, CDR2 YFSETQ. The CDR3 has 14 amino acids. CDR3 region: CASSDKSNAGELFF. The DNA of the CDR3 is TGCGCCAGCAGCGATAAATCGAATGCCGGGGAGCTGTTTTTT. The variable domain in full, completed from reference TRBV5-1 and TRBJ2-2, reads KAGVTQTPRYLIKTRGQQVTLSCSPISGHRSVSWYQQTPGQGLQFLFEYFSETQRNKGNFPGRFSGRQFSNSRSEMNVSTLELGDSALYLCASSDKSNAGELFFGEGSRLTVL.

This chain uses TRBV5-1 with TRBJ2-3; 7 positions agree with TRBD1. The CDR3 covers 15 residues. Germline CDR1 SGHRS, CDR2 YFSETQ. The ends lost 0 bases at V and 1 base at J; junction bases unmatched: 2. The CDR3 DNA sequence: TGCGCCAGCAGCTTGGCCGGGACAGGCACAGATACGCAGTATTTT. It translates to CASSLAGTGTDTQYF.

This clone came up once. This chain joins TRBV10-1 and TRBJ2-1; perhaps D is TRBD1 or TRBD2 (6 bases each). Looked up from germline, CDR1 is WNHNN and CDR2 is SYGVQD (reference sequence). The CDR3 runs to 14 residues. Trimming stripped 2 bases from V and 3 bases from J, with 8 bases between. The CDR3 region is CASSEEGGYNEQFF. The CDR3 DNA follows: TGCGCCAGCAGTGAGGAGGGGGGCTACAATGAGCAGTTCTTC.

The CDR3 loop reads CASSQVVVAGGVVQYF. The CDR3 nucleotides read TGTGCCAGCAGCCAAGTAGTCGTGGCAGGGGGGGTTGTGCAGTACTTC. The rearrangement links TRBV3-1 (or the pseudogene TRBV3-2) to TRBJ2-7; D might be TRBD1 or TRBD2, each matching 7 bases. The length of the CDR3 is 16 residues. Per germline, CDR1 LGHDT and CDR2 YNNKEL (reference sequence). V was cut by 1 base and J by 9 bases, with 22 bases left in between.

The rearrangement joins TRBV5-4 to TRBJ1-4; no clear D. V gave up 4 bases and J gave up 8 bases, with 12 bases separating them. From germline, CDR1 is SGHNT and CDR2 YYREEE (reference sequence). The CDR3 consists of 13 residues. The CDR3 loop is CASSTEGREKLFF. The CDR3, as DNA: TGTGCCAGCAGCACAGAAGGACGAGAAAAACTGTTTTTT.

This clone is labeled as large (0.1 to 1%). Other DNA sequences in the same sample also yield this CDR3. The CDR3 sequence: CASSLVETQYF. The CDR3 DNA follows: TGTGCCAGCAGCTTAGTAGAAACCCAGTACTTC. The rearrangement uses TRBV7-2 and TRBJ2-5; the D is unclear. Trimming took 1 base from V and 8 from J, leaving 5 bases between them. Germline V CDR1 and CDR2: SGHTA, FQGNSA. This CDR3 comprises 11 residues.

The chain combines TRBV4-3 with TRBJ2-7; 12 nucleotides match TRBD2. Trimming at V came to 3 bases and at J to 5 bases, leaving 5 bases not matched to a gene. CDR1 is LGHNA, CDR2 YSLEER, per germline. The CDR3 length is 15 residues. CDR3 sequence reads: CASSQGTSGLNEQYF. CDR3 nucleotide sequence: TGCGCCAGCAGCCAGGGGACTAGCGGGCTCAACGAGCAGTACTTC.

The genes are TRBV14 and TRBJ1-2, with TRBD1 matching 9 bases. Per germline, CDR1 SGHDN and CDR2 FVKESK. V lost 4 bases and J lost 5; bases outside the gene matches: 8. The CDR3 length is 15 residues. DNA for the CDR3: TGTGCCAGCAGCCGCGACAGGGGGTTTCCTTATGGCTACACCTTC. This sequence encodes CASSRDRGFPYGYTF.

The chain combines TRBV5-5 with TRBJ1-1; TRBD1 matches at 7 bases. Germline-derived CDR1 and CDR2 are SGHKS and YYEKEE (reference sequence). The CDR3 is made up of 15 amino acids. V was pared by 0 bases and J by 5 bases, with 7 bases of the junction left unmatched. CDR3 sequence reads: CASSLGAQGGTEAFF. CDR3 in DNA: TGTGCCAGCAGCTTGGGAGCGCAGGGGGGGACTGAAGCTTTCTTT.

This chain uses TRBV3-1 (or the pseudogene TRBV3-2) with TRBJ1-1; D is uncertain. V was trimmed by 3 bases and J by 5 bases, leaving 13 bases between them. The length of the CDR3 is 14 residues. The germline V gene has CDR1 LGHDT and CDR2 YNNKEL (reference sequence). CDR3 in DNA: TGTGCCAGCAGCCATCAGGATGGGGTAACTGAAGCTTTCTTT. Translated, it gives CASSHQDGVTEAFF.

The chain uses TRBV24-1 and TRBJ1-5; the match to TRBD1 covers 8 bases. The CDR3 extends over 15 amino acids. The V gene end was trimmed by 4 bases and the J gene end by 3 bases; junction bases not matched to a gene: 4. Germline-derived CDR1 and CDR2 are KGHDR and SFDVKD. This chain's CDR3 is CATSDPTGDNQPQHF. Here the CDR3 DNA reads TGTGCCACCAGTGACCCGACAGGGGACAATCAGCCCCAGCATTTT.

The chain links TRBV27 to TRBJ1-6, with TRBD1 as a possible D gene (6 bases). The CDR3 loop spans 18 amino acids. V was pared by 4 bases and J by 0 bases, with 16 bases between. Germline V lookup: CDR1 MNHEY, CDR2 SMNVEV (reference sequence). The DNA for the CDR3 is TGTGCCAGCAGTTCACCCCGACAGGCCAACTCCTATAATTCACCCCTCCACTTT. It is translated as CASSSPRQANSYNSPLHF.

V is TRBV2 and J is TRBJ1-2; D not certain. The V end was cut by 7 bases, the J end by 3 bases, with 9 bases between. Per germline, CDR1 SNHLY and CDR2 FYNNEI. This CDR3 is 12 amino acids long. The CDR3: CASTRTDYGYTF. The DNA for the CDR3 is TGTGCCAGCACCAGGACGGACTATGGCTACACCTTC.

The chain combines TRBV15 with TRBJ2-1; possibly TRBD2 for D (6 bases). Germline values: CDR1 LNHNV, CDR2 YYDKDF (reference sequence). V was trimmed by 6 bases and J by 9 bases, leaving 15 bases between them. The CDR3 consists of 13 residues. The CDR3 sequence is CATRVYMGGEQFF. The CDR3 DNA follows: TGTGCCACCAGAGTTTACATGGGGGGTGAGCAGTTCTTC.

This chain connects TRBV27 to TRBJ1-5; D might be TRBD1 (5 bases). The CDR3 totals 14 residues. The V end was cut by 3 bases, the J end by 1 base, with 7 bases between. Germline CDR1 and CDR2: MNHEY and SMNVEV (reference sequence). The CDR3 sequence: CASSLGGSNQPQHF. DNA for the CDR3: TGTGCCAGCAGTTTGGGGGGGAGCAATCAGCCCCAGCATTTT.

The J gene is TRBJ2-7, the V gene TRBV4-3; TRBD2 matches 8 bases. Germline CDR1 LGHNA, CDR2 YSLEER. V lost 0 bases to trimming and J lost 3 bases; unmatched junction nucleotides: 4. The length of the CDR3 is 15 residues. In nucleotides, the CDR3 is TGCGCCAGCAGCCAAGACCGGGGGGGCGGCTACGAGCAGTACTTC. Encoded protein: CASSQDRGGGYEQYF.

The CDR3 loop is CASSSGLAVQGEQYF. In nucleotides, the CDR3 is TGTGCCAGCAGTTCGGGACTAGCGGTTCAGGGCGAGCAGTACTTC. This chain connects TRBV6-5 to TRBJ2-7, with 11 bases that match TRBD2. V shed 4 bases, J shed 6 bases, and the junction held 8 bases outside the gene matches. The CDR3 is made up of 15 amino acids. The germline V gene has CDR1 MNHEY and CDR2 SVGAGI.

CDR3 protein: CASSPSGGANSGNTIYF. The CDR3 DNA follows: TGTGCCAGCTCACCATCGGGTGGGGCTAACTCTGGAAACACCATATATTTT. The chain carries TRBV18 and TRBJ1-3; tentative D call: TRBD1 (5 bases). V was cut by 2 bases and J by 0 bases, with 14 bases left in between. CDR3 length: 17 residues. Per germline, CDR1 KGHSH and CDR2 LQKENI.

CDR3 protein: CASSEDWGSGANVLTF. The CDR3 nucleotides are TGTGCCAGCAGTGAAGATTGGGGCTCCGGGGCCAACGTCCTGACTTTC. The chain couples TRBV2 to TRBJ2-6, with TRBD1 as a possible D gene (5 bases). V was cut by 1 base and J by 4 bases, with 11 bases left in between. The CDR3 consists of 16 residues. Germline CDR1 reads SNHLY; CDR2 reads FYNNEI.

The genes are TRBV27 and TRBJ2-7; the D is unclear. V was pared by 3 bases and J by 0 bases, with 6 bases between. Germline V CDR1 and CDR2: MNHEY, SMNVEV (reference sequence). The CDR3 totals 13 residues. The CDR3 DNA sequence: TGTGCCAGCAGTTTGGCACCCTCCTACGAGCAGTACTTC. It is translated as CASSLAPSYEQYF.

This clone was observed once. The chain employs TRBV4-1 and TRBJ1-3; TRBD1 is a possible D gene (6 bases). There are 17 residues in the CDR3. Per germline, CDR1 MGHRA and CDR2 YSYEKL. Trimming cost V 0 bases and J 2 bases, with 14 bases left between them. In nucleotides, the CDR3 is TGCGCCAGCAGCCAAGACAACACAGGGTATACTGGAAACACCATATATTTT. It translates to CASSQDNTGYTGNTIYF.

The chain links TRBV18 to TRBJ2-1, with a tentative D call TRBD2 (6 bases). This CDR3 region has 16 residues. V dropped 0 bases and J dropped 0 bases, with 9 bases sitting between them. In germline, CDR1 is KGHSH, CDR2 LQKENI. CDR3 sequence: CASSPPGGDSYNEQFF. Written as DNA, the CDR3 is TGTGCCAGCTCACCACCGGGCGGGGACTCCTACAATGAGCAGTTCTTC.